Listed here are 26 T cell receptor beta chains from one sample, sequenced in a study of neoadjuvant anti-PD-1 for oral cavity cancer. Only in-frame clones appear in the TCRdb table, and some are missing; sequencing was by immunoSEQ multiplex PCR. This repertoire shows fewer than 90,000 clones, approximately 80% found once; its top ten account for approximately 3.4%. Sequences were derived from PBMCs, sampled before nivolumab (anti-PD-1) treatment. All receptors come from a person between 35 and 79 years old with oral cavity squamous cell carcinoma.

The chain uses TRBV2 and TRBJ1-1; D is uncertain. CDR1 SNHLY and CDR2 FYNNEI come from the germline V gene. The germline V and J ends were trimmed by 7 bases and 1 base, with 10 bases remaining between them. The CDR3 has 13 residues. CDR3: CASTGGPNTEAFF. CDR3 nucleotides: TGTGCCAGCACTGGCGGACCGAACACTGAAGCTTTCTTT.

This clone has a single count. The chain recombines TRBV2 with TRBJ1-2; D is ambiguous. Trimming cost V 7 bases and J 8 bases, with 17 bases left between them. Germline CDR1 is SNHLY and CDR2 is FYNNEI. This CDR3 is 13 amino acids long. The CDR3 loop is CASTLNGGEGYTF. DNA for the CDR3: TGTGCCAGCACCCTGAACGGCGGTGAGGGCTACACCTTC.

In DNA, the CDR3 is TGTGCCAGCAGCTTAGAGTCGTGGACAGCAGCAGAGACCCAGTACTTC. It codes for CASSLESWTAAETQYF. The genes are TRBV7-9 and TRBJ2-5; tentatively, D is TRBD1 (6 bases). Germline CDR1 and CDR2: SEHNR and FQNEAQ (reference sequence). This CDR3 contains 16 residues. V shed 1 base and J shed 4 bases, with 16 bases lying between them.

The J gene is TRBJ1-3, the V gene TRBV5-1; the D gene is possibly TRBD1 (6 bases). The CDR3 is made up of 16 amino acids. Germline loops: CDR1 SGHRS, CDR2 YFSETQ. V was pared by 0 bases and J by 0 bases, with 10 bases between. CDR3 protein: CASSLGQVNSGNTIYF. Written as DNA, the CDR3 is TGCGCCAGCAGCTTGGGACAGGTGAACTCTGGAAACACCATATATTTT.

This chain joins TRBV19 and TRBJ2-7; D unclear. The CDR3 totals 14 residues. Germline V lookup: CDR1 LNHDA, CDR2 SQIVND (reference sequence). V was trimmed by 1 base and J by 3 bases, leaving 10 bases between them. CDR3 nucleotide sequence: TGTGCCAGTAGTATAGGGGATCTTCGCTACGAGCAGTACTTC. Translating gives CASSIGDLRYEQYF.

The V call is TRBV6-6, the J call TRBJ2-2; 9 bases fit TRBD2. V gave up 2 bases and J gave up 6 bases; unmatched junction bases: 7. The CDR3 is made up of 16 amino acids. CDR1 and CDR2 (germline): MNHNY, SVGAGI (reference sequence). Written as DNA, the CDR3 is TGTGCCAGCAGTTACGGGGTTAGCGGGGGTCCCGGGGAGCTGTTTTTT. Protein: CASSYGVSGGPGELFF.

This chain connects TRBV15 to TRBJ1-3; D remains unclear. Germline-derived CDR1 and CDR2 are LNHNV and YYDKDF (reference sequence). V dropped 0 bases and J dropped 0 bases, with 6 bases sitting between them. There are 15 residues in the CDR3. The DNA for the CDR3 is TGTGCCACCAGCAGAGAACAGTTCTCTGGAAACACCATATATTTT. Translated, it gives CATSREQFSGNTIYF.

The CDR3 reads CASSLQGGTAGANVLTF. DNA for the CDR3: TGTGCCAGCAGCTTACAGGGGGGTACGGCTGGGGCCAACGTCCTGACTTTC. The V gene is TRBV5-5, the J gene TRBJ2-6; 8 bases fit TRBD1. The CDR3 consists of 17 residues. Per germline, CDR1 SGHKS and CDR2 YYEKEE (reference sequence). V was clipped by 2 bases and J by 2 bases; unmatched bases: 6.

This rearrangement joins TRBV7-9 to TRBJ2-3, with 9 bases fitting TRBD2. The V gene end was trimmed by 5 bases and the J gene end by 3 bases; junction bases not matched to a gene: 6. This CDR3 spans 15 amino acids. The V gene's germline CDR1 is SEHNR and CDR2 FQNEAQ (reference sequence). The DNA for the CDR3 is TGTGCCAGCAGCGTGGGACTAGCTGTGACAGATACGCAGTATTTT. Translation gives CASSVGLAVTDTQYF. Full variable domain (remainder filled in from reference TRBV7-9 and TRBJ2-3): DTGVSQNPRHKITKRGQNVTFRCDPISEHNRLYWYRQTLGQGPEFLTYFQNEAQLEKSRLLSDRFSAERPKGSFSTLEIQRTEQGDSAMYLCASSVGLAVTDTQYFGPGTRLTVL.

In DNA, the CDR3 is TGTGCCAGCAATAGACTAGAGGGCACCGGGGAGCTGTTTTTT. This codes for CASNRLEGTGELFF. This chain connects TRBV6-1 to TRBJ2-2; D may be TRBD2 (6 bases). Trimming left V 7 bases short and J 4 bases short, with 13 bases between. Germline CDR1 and CDR2: MNHNS and SASEGT. The CDR3 spans 14 residues.

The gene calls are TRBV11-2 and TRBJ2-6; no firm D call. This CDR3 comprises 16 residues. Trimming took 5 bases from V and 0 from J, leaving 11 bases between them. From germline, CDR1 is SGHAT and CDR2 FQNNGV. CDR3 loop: CASSPPSSSGANVLTF. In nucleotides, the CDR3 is TGTGCCAGCAGCCCCCCTTCCAGCTCTGGGGCCAACGTCCTGACTTTC.

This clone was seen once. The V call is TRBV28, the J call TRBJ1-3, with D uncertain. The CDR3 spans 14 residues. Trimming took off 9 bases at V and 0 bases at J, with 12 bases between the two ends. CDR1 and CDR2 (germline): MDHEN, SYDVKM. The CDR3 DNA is TGTGCCAGTAAAAAGGGAGCCTCTGGAAACACCATATATTTT. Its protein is CASKKGASGNTIYF. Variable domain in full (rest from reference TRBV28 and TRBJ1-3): DVKVTQSSRYLVKRTGEKVFLECVQDMDHENMFWYRQDPGLGLRLIYFSYDVKMKEKGDIPEGYSVSREKKERFSLILESASTNQTSMYLCASKKGASGNTIYFGEGSWLTVV.

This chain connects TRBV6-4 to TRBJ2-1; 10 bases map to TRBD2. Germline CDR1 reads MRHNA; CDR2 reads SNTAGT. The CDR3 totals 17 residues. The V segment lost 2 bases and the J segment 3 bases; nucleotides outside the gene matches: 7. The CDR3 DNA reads TGTGCCAGCAGTGACCGGAGGTCTAGCGGGAGCTACAATGAGCAGTTCTTC. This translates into CASSDRRSSGSYNEQFF.

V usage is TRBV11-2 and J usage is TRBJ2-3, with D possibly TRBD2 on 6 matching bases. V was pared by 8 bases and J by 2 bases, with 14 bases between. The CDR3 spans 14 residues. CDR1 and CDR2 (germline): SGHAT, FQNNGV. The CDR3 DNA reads TGTGCCAGCGCCCGGCGGGGAAACACAGATACGCAGTATTTT. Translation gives CASARRGNTDTQYF.

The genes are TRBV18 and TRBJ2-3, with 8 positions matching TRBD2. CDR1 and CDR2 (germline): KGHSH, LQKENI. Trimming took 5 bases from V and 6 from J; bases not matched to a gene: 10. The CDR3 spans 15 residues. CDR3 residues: CASSSLLAVGDTQYF. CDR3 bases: TGTGCCAGCTCATCCTTACTAGCGGTAGGGGATACGCAGTATTTT.

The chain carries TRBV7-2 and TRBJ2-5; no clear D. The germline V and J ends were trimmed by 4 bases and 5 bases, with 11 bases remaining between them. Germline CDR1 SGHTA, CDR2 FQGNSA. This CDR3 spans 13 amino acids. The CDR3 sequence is CASSSRSRETQYF. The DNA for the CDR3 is TGTGCCAGCAGCTCGAGATCGAGGGAGACCCAGTACTTC.

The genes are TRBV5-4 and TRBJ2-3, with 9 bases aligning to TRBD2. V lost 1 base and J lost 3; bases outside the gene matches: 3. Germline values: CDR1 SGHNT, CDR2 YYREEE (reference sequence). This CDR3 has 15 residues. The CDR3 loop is CASSLIAGGTDTQYF. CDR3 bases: TGTGCCAGCAGCTTGATCGCGGGAGGGACAGATACGCAGTATTTT.

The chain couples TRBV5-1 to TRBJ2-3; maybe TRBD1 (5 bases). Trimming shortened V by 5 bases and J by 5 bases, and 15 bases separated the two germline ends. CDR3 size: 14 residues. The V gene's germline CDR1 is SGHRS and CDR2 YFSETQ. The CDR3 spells CASRPTRGGDTQYF. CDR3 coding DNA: TGCGCCAGCAGACCGACAAGGGGTGGAGATACGCAGTATTTT.

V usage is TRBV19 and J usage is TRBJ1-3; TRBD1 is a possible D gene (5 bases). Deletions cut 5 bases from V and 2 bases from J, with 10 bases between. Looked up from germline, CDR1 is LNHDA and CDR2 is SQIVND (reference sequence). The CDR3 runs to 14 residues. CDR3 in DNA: TGTGCCAGTAGTTCAGACAGCGCTGGAAACACCATATATTTT. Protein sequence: CASSSDSAGNTIYF. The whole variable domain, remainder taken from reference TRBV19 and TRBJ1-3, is DGGITQSPKYLFRKEGQNVTLSCEQNLNHDAMYWYRQDPGQGLRLIYYSQIVNDFQKGDIAEGYSVSREKKESFPLTVTSAQKNPTAFYLCASSSDSAGNTIYFGEGSWLTVV.

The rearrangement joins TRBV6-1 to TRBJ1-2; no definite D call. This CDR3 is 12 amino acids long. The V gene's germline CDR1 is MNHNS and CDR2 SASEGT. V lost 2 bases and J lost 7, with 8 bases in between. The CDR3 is CASSERSGGYTF. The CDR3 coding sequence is TGTGCCAGCAGTGAAAGAAGTGGTGGCTACACCTTC.

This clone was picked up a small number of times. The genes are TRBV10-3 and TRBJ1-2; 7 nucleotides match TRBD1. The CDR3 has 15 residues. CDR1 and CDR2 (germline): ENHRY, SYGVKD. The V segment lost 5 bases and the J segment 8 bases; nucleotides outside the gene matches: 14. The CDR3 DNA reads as TGTGCCATCAGTTCCCCCCAGACAGGGTCCCGCGGCTACACCTTC. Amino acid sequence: CAISSPQTGSRGYTF.

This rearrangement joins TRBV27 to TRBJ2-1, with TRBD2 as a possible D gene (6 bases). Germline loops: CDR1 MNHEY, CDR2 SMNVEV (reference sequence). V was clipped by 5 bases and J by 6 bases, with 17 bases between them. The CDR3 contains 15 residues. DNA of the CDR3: TGTGCCAGCAGTCCTCTAGCGAGTTCGGGCAATGAGCAGTTCTTC. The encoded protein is CASSPLASSGNEQFF.

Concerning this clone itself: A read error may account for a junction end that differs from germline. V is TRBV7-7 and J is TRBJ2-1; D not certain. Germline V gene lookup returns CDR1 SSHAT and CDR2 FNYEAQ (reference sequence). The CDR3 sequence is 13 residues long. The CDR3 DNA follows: TGTGCTAGCAGCATCAGCTCCTACAATGAGCAGTTCTTC. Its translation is CASSISSYNEQFF.

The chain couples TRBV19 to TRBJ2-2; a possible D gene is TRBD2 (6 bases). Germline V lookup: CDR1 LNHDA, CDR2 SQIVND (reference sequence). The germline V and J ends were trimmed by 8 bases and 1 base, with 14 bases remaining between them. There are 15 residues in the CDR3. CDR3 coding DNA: TGTGCCAGTCATGGAGGGGCCAGGAACACCGGGGAGCTGTTTTTT. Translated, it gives CASHGGARNTGELFF.

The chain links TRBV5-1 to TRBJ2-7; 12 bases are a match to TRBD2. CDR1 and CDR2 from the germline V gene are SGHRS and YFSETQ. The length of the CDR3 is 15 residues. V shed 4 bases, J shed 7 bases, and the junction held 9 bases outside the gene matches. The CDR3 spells CASSIRLAGVGEQYF. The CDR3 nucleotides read TGCGCCAGCAGCATCCGACTAGCGGGAGTGGGAGAGCAGTACTTC.

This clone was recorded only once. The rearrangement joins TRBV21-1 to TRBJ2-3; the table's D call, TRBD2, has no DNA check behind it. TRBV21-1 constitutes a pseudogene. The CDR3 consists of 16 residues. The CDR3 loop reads CASSKPRPASTDTQYF. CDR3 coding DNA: TGTGCCAGCAGCAAACCTAGGCCTGCTAGCACAGATACGCAGTATTTT.